Shown below are 20 T cell receptor beta chains from a single sample sequenced in a study of blood T cell repertoires in COVID-19 (dated by TCRdb to about 2020). Library construction relied on the immunoSEQ multiplex PCR assay. Not all clones reach the TCRdb copy of this immuneACCESS table, which keeps in-frame sequences only. Checked studies attribute under half of the gap to unresolved V genes and leave the rest unexplained. In this sample the table shows 200,000 to 250,000 clones, about 85% of which occur a single time. The ten largest clones add up to 18% of the sample. The sample consisted of peripheral blood. The receptors originated from a woman aged 80 or older with active or convalescent COVID-19.

V gene TRBV4-2 combines with J gene TRBJ2-5, with D unclear. V was cut by 7 bases and J by 4 bases, with 19 bases left in between. This CDR3 spans 15 amino acids. The germline CDR1 and CDR2 sequences are LGHNA and YNFKEQ. The CDR3 DNA reads as TGTGCCAGCACCCCCTCCCAGAGCGCACCAGAGACCCAGTACTTC. Translating it yields CASTPSQSAPETQYF.

The chain is built from TRBV9 and TRBJ2-3; tentative D call: TRBD2 (6 bases). The CDR3 runs 19 residues. V lost 4 bases, J lost 3 bases, and 27 bases lay in between. CDR1 is SGDLS, CDR2 YYNGEE, per germline. CDR3 sequence reads: CASSPAGGKTPRWTDTQYF. CDR3 coding DNA: TGTGCCAGCAGCCCCGCCGGCGGGAAGACCCCGAGGTGGACAGATACGCAGTATTTT.

The V call is TRBV4-3, the J call TRBJ1-4; D is undetermined. This CDR3 spans 15 amino acids. Trimming took 3 bases from V and 4 from J, leaving 12 bases between them. CDR1 is LGHNA, CDR2 YSLEER, per germline. CDR3 sequence (DNA): TGCGCCAGCAGCCAGATCGGGGTGGGTAATGAAAAACTGTTTTTT. Residues: CASSQIGVGNEKLFF.

The J gene is TRBJ2-1, the V gene TRBV11-3; possibly TRBD1 for D (5 bases). The CDR3 runs 15 residues. V dropped 0 bases and J dropped 4 bases, with 10 bases sitting between them. Germline CDR1 is SGHNT and CDR2 is YENEEA. CDR3: CASSLEQDGYNEQFF. Here the CDR3 DNA reads TGTGCCAGCAGCTTAGAACAGGACGGATACAATGAGCAGTTCTTC.

The genes are TRBV10-3 and TRBJ2-7, with 11 bases matching TRBD1. J was trimmed by 3 bases and V by 5 bases; bases with no gene match: 6. This CDR3 region has 15 residues. CDR1 is ENHRY and CDR2 is SYGVKD in the germline V gene. The CDR3, as DNA: TGTGCCATCAGTACTACCGGGACAGGGGGCTACGAGCAGTACTTC. Translating gives CAISTTGTGGYEQYF.

This clone was recorded a few times. The chain uses TRBV7-2 and TRBJ2-1; TRBD1 matches 9 bases. The trim removed 4 bases at V and 5 bases at J, leaving 3 bases unmatched. Germline CDR1 reads SGHTA; CDR2 reads FQGNSA. This CDR3 has 14 residues. CDR3 sequence reads: CASSSRTGDNEQFF. CDR3 coding DNA: TGTGCCAGCAGCTCGCGGACAGGGGACAATGAGCAGTTCTTC.

The V call is TRBV4-2, the J call TRBJ2-3, with a weak D call TRBD2 (7 bases). V was shortened by 1 base and J by 0 bases, with 20 bases between the two germline ends. Germline CDR1 LGHNA, CDR2 YNFKEQ. The CDR3 is 19 amino acids. The CDR3 sequence is CASSQVGGGDTTSTDTQYF. The CDR3 DNA follows: TGTGCCAGCAGCCAAGTAGGAGGGGGGGATACCACTAGCACAGATACGCAGTATTTT.

CDR3 amino acids: CASSPGTGSYEQYF. As DNA, the CDR3 is TGTGCCAGCTCACCAGGGACAGGGTCCTACGAGCAGTACTTC. The rearrangement joins TRBV18 to TRBJ2-7; 9 bases are shared with TRBD1. Germline values: CDR1 KGHSH, CDR2 LQKENI. J lost 1 base, V lost 2 bases, and 0 bases had no gene match. The length of the CDR3 is 14 residues. The full variable domain, its missing parts supplied by reference TRBV18 and TRBJ2-7, is NAGVMQNPRHLVRRRGQEARLRCSPMKGHSHVYWYRQLPEEGLKFMVYLQKENIIDESGMPKERFSAEFPKEGPSILRIQQVVRGDSAAYFCASSPGTGSYEQYFGPGTRLTVT.

The sample holds one count of this clone. The genes are TRBV4-2 and TRBJ2-1; the D is unclear. Germline CDR1 and CDR2: LGHNA and YNFKEQ. V lost 1 base and J 4 bases, leaving 11 bases between the germline ends. The CDR3 length is 15 residues. CDR3 loop: CASSQVNDKYNEQFF. CDR3 DNA sequence: TGTGCCAGCAGCCAAGTGAACGACAAGTACAATGAGCAGTTCTTC.

This clone was seen a few times. The chain is built from TRBV7-2 and TRBJ2-7, with 12 bases matching TRBD2. Trimming cost V 4 bases and J 0 bases; bases outside gene matches: 1. CDR3 length equals 15 residues. Germline lookup yields CDR1 SGHTA and CDR2 FQGNSA. CDR3 loop: CASSSTSGSSYEQYF. DNA for the CDR3: TGTGCCAGCAGCTCGACTAGCGGGAGCTCCTACGAGCAGTACTTC.

The V call is TRBV6-5, the J call TRBJ2-7, with a possible D match to TRBD2 (6 bases). The CDR3 runs to 15 residues. CDR1 MNHEY and CDR2 SVGAGI come from the germline V gene. With 6 bases removed from V and 0 bases from J, the gap between germline ends came to 15 bases. The CDR3 coding sequence is TGTGCCAGCAGCCAAGCGGGTCCGCCCTCCTACGAGCAGTACTTC. Its translation is CASSQAGPPSYEQYF.

The gene calls are TRBV5-1 and TRBJ1-3; D is ambiguous. V lost 3 bases to trimming and J lost 0 bases, with 7 bases between them. Germline V lookup: CDR1 SGHRS, CDR2 YFSETQ. The CDR3 contains 14 residues. The CDR3 bases are TGCGCCAGCAGCTCCACCAGCTCTGGAAACACCATATATTTT. It is translated as CASSSTSSGNTIYF.

About this clone itself: The same CDR3 also results from other DNA sequences found in this sample. J is TRBJ1-2 and V is TRBV6-2 or TRBV6-3, with 7 bases matching TRBD1. The germline CDR1 and CDR2 sequences are MNHEY and SVGEGT. With V trimmed by 6 bases and J by 3 bases, 4 bases remained unmatched. The CDR3 contains 13 residues. The CDR3 is CASSPTGDYGYTF. CDR3 coding DNA: TGTGCCAGCAGCCCCACAGGGGACTATGGCTACACCTTC.

The chain links TRBV6-4 to TRBJ2-7; 7 bases align to TRBD2. Trimming took 4 bases from V and 6 from J; bases not matched to a gene: 9. The germline V gene encodes CDR1 MRHNA and CDR2 SNTAGT. CDR3 length: 14 amino acids. The CDR3 loop reads CASSARRGNLEQYF. In nucleotides, the CDR3 is TGTGCCAGCAGTGCCCGGCGGGGGAACCTCGAGCAGTACTTC.

The V gene is TRBV5-1, the J gene TRBJ2-3; 9 bases agree with TRBD2. Germline V gives CDR1 SGHRS, CDR2 YFSETQ. The CDR3 is made up of 14 amino acids. V shed 5 bases, J shed 5 bases, and the junction held 6 bases outside the gene matches. The CDR3 region has the DNA TGCGCCAGCAGTGTGTCTAGCGGGGAAGATACGCAGTATTTT. Its translation: CASSVSSGEDTQYF. The variable domain in full, completed from reference TRBV5-1 and TRBJ2-3, reads KAGVTQTPRYLIKTRGQQVTLSCSPISGHRSVSWYQQTPGQGLQFLFEYFSETQRNKGNFPGRFSGRQFSNSRSEMNVSTLELGDSALYLCASSVSSGEDTQYFGPGTRLTVL.

The chain couples TRBV9 to TRBJ1-1, with 7 bases aligning to TRBD1. The CDR3 is 14 residues long. CDR1 and CDR2 from the germline V gene are SGDLS and YYNGEE. V was clipped by 3 bases and J by 6 bases; unmatched bases: 8. In DNA form, the CDR3 reads TGTGCCAGCAGCGCAGACAGGGAAACCGCTGAAGCTTTCTTT. Protein sequence: CASSADRETAEAFF.

The rearrangement uses TRBV15 and TRBJ2-7; TRBD2 agrees at 7 bases. V was clipped by 0 bases and J by 6 bases; unmatched bases: 8. CDR1 is LNHNV and CDR2 is YYDKDF in the germline V gene (reference sequence). This CDR3 is built from 15 residues. CDR3 region: CATSREEGGPGEQYF. DNA for the CDR3: TGTGCCACCAGCAGAGAAGAGGGAGGGCCGGGCGAGCAGTACTTC.

The chain joins TRBV2 to TRBJ2-4; D ambiguous. Germline V gene data show CDR1 as SNHLY and CDR2 as FYNNEI. V was pared by 6 bases and J by 0 bases, with 3 bases between. This CDR3 comprises 12 residues. CDR3 in DNA: TGTGCCAGCAGACTAGCCAAAAACATTCAGTACTTC. Amino acid sequence: CASRLAKNIQYF.

Concerning this clone: This CDR3 is also generated by other DNA sequences in the sample. The chain recombines TRBV5-1 with TRBJ2-3, with a possible D match to TRBD2 (5 bases). The CDR3 is made up of 13 amino acids. Trimming removed 0 bases from V and 3 bases from J, with 5 bases in between. The germline gives CDR1 SGHRS, CDR2 YFSETQ. The DNA for the CDR3 is TGCGCCAGCAGCTTGGCGGGGACAGATACGCAGTATTTT. Translating gives CASSLAGTDTQYF.

CDR3 sequence: CASSPKPGLAGGNIQYF. CDR3 coding DNA: TGTGCCAGCTCACCTAAACCGGGACTAGCGGGGGGAAACATTCAGTACTTC. This sequence joins TRBV18 and TRBJ2-4; the match to TRBD2 covers 15 bases. With V trimmed by 3 bases and J by 6 bases, 6 bases remained unmatched. The CDR3 is 17 residues long. CDR1 and CDR2 (germline): KGHSH, LQKENI.